The sequence of this T cell receptor (beta chain) was determined in a study of T-cell reconstitution after alpha-beta-depleted transplantation in children. This clonotype was recorded at least ten times. Molecular barcoding with unique molecular identifiers was used for the TCRbeta library. Using its own MiXCR run on the PCR reads, TCRdb lists one record per CDR3 protein. The sample holds about 27,000 distinct CDR3 sequences, 5% to 7% seen once. Germline values: CDR1 KGHSH, CDR2 LQKENI. V was pared by 6 bases and J by 6 bases, with 18 bases between. CDR3 length equals 14 residues. Sequenced material: PBMCs, mostly from graft donor cells, taken 180 days after TCRalphabeta/CD19-depleted stem cell transplant. The sequence derives from a male patient between 10 and 17 years old who had a stem cell transplant for acute myeloid leukemia, so the T cells may come from the graft donor. The chain uses TRBV18 and TRBJ2-7; a possible D gene is TRBD1 (6 bases). CDR3 in DNA: TGTGCCAGCTCCCCCGACAGGTTTAACTCCGAGCAGTACTTC. Translation gives CASSPDRFNSEQYF. Combining the CDR3 with reference TRBV18 and TRBJ2-7 gives the whole variable domain NAGVMQNPRHLVRRRGQEARLRCSPMKGHSHVYWYRQLPEEGLKFMVYLQKENIIDESGMPKERFSAEFPKEGPSILRIQQVVRGDSAAYFCASSPDRFNSEQYFGPGTRLTVT.